This entry describes one TCR beta chain. The V end was cut by 1 base, the J end by 1 base, with 1 base between. Germline-derived CDR1 and CDR2 are SGHVS and FNYEAQ. CDR3 length equals 12 residues. These data belong to a study of graft-versus-host responses after intestinal transplantation. Study findings and constraints: GvH clones were identified in recipient marrow, with some first appearing in ileum or blood.

Some clones are missing from TCRdb's copy, which holds only in-frame ones; the method was immunoSEQ multiplex PCR. The table has roughly 14,000 clones, about 34% seen once. Co-plating was performed using roughly 200,000 CFSE-labeled responder cells and roughly 200,000 irradiated, violet-dye-labeled stimulator cells. The rearrangement links TRBV7-6 to TRBJ2-5; D unclear. The sample in question was alloreactive CD4+ T cells from a mixed lymphocyte reaction culture, obtained before intestinal transplant. The sample's subset: CFSE-low proliferating T cells sorted from roughly six-day pre-transplant mixed lymphocyte reaction (GvH or HvG direction). The receptor was isolated from a human patient who received an intestinal transplant. CDR3 protein: CASSLGQETQYF. CDR3 DNA: TGTGCCAGCAGCTTAGGCCAAGAGACCCAGTACTTC.